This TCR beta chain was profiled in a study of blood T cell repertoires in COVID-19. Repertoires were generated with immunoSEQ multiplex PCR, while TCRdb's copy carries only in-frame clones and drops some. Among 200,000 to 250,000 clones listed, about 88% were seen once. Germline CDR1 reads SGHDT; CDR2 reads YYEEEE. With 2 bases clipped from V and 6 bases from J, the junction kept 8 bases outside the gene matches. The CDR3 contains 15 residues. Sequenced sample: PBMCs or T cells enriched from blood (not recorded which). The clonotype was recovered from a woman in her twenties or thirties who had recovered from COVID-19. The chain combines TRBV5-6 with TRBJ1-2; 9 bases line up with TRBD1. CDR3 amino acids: CASSFEGQGRNGYTF. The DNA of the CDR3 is TGTGCCAGCAGCTTCGAGGGACAGGGAAGAAATGGCTACACCTTC.